The present T cell receptor beta chain was sequenced within a study of T cell responses to AZD1222 COVID-19 vaccine. The method was immunoSEQ multiplex PCR; TCRdb's version includes in-frame clones alone and lacks a portion of them. The sample records 130,000 to 150,000 clones, more than 75% being singletons. This CDR3 region has 15 residues. Germline V gene data show CDR1 as SEHNR and CDR2 as FQNEAQ (reference sequence). The V end lost 0 bases, the J end lost 7 bases, and 12 bases lay between the germline ends. This receptor was taken from an adult in good health. Here the sequenced sample was peripheral blood, taken on day 0 of AZD1222 vaccination. The rearrangement joins TRBV7-9 to TRBJ1-4; TRBD1 is a possible D gene (6 bases). The CDR3 loop is CASSLAGGHSEKLFF. The CDR3 DNA is TGTGCCAGCAGCTTAGCGGGGGGCCATAGTGAAAAACTGTTTTTT.